The 16 T cell receptor beta chains below come from one sample, sequenced in a study of radiotherapy plus CTLA-4 blockade in lung cancer. The assay was immunoSEQ multiplex PCR, and TCRdb's table has in-frame clones only and misses some. The sample includes 14,000 to 15,000 clones, about 70% seen only once; the top ten take roughly 46%. The material was peripheral blood, obtained from a patient treated with radiotherapy plus ipilimumab. These receptors came from a human donor with non-small cell lung cancer whose response to radiotherapy plus ipilimumab could not be evaluated.

This clone was found a few times. This sequence joins TRBV29-1 and TRBJ2-7, with D possibly matching TRBD1 (6 bases). The CDR3 extends over 13 amino acids. Deletions cut 5 bases from V and 1 base from J, with 12 bases between. CDR1 is SQVTM and CDR2 is ANQGSEA in the germline V gene. CDR3 amino acids: CSVPRRGSYEQYF. The CDR3 bases are TGCAGCGTTCCCCGAAGGGGGTCCTACGAGCAGTACTTC.

This rearrangement joins TRBV7-8 to TRBJ2-7; 12 nucleotides align to TRBD1. Germline-derived CDR1 and CDR2 are SGHVS and FQNEAQ. The V gene end was trimmed by 6 bases and the J gene end by 7 bases; junction bases not matched to a gene: 7. This CDR3 has 14 amino acids. CDR3 DNA sequence: TGTGCCAGCAGAGAGGGACAGGGGGCGCGAGAGCAGTACTTC. It encodes CASREGQGAREQYF.

The V call is TRBV7-9, the J call TRBJ1-4, with D possibly matching TRBD1 (6 bases). Trimming cost V 4 bases and J 4 bases, with 19 bases left between them. The CDR3 is made up of 17 amino acids. CDR1 is SEHNR and CDR2 is FQNEAQ in the germline V gene (reference sequence). CDR3 residues: CASSWYTGQGNNEKLFF. Here the CDR3 DNA reads TGTGCCAGCAGCTGGTATACAGGGCAAGGAAATAATGAAAAACTGTTTTTT.

V and J are TRBV5-8 and TRBJ2-5; 10 bases are shared with TRBD2. V dropped 3 bases and J dropped 4; count of bases not matched to a gene: 12. Germline CDR1 SGHTS, CDR2 YDEGEE. CDR3 length: 17 residues. The CDR3 nucleotides read TGTGCCAGCAGCTCCCTAGGGGCTAGCGGGGGCCCAGAGACCCAGTACTTC. This translates into CASSSLGASGGPETQYF.

This clone was counted between two and nine times. The rearrangement links TRBV30 to TRBJ1-2; D remains ambiguous. The CDR3 runs 12 residues. Germline-derived CDR1 and CDR2 are GTSNPN and SVGIG (reference sequence). The V end was cut by 3 bases, the J end by 4 bases, with 9 bases between. The CDR3 region is CAWREGIYGYTF. DNA for the CDR3: TGTGCCTGGAGAGAGGGTATCTATGGCTACACCTTC.

CDR3 in amino acids: CASSERGTDTQYF. The CDR3 coding sequence is TGTGCCAGCAGTGAACGGGGGACAGATACGCAGTATTTT. This chain joins TRBV6-1 and TRBJ2-3; perhaps TRBD2 as D (6 bases). The CDR3 runs to 13 residues. Germline V CDR1 and CDR2: MNHNS, SASEGT. Trimming took 2 bases from V and 3 from J, leaving 6 bases between them.

This clone was seen more than once but under ten times. The genes are TRBV6-4 and TRBJ2-2; 12 positions agree with TRBD2. V shed 4 bases, J shed 3 bases, and the junction held 0 bases outside the gene matches. The length of the CDR3 is 15 residues. Germline CDR1 is MRHNA and CDR2 is SNTAGT. The CDR3 DNA follows: TGTGCCAGCAGTGGACTAGCGGGGGACACCGGGGAGCTGTTTTTT. Its translation: CASSGLAGDTGELFF.

The chain joins TRBV18 to TRBJ2-7, with 7 positions matching TRBD2. The length of the CDR3 is 12 residues. Germline assignment: CDR1 KGHSH and CDR2 LQKENI. The V gene end was trimmed by 6 bases and the J gene end by 6 bases; junction bases not matched to a gene: 5. The CDR3 protein is CASSRDYGEQYF. In nucleotides, the CDR3 is TGTGCCAGCTCTAGGGACTACGGCGAGCAGTACTTC.

The chain's CDR3 is CASSGRIGTGANTGELFF. The CDR3 bases are TGTGCCAGCAGTGGCCGAATAGGGACAGGGGCGAACACCGGGGAGCTGTTTTTT. The rearrangement links TRBV25-1 to TRBJ2-2, with TRBD1 matching 10 bases. Per the germline V gene, CDR1 is MGHDK and CDR2 is SYGVNS. The CDR3 length is 18 residues. The V and J ends lost 4 bases and 0 bases, in that order; junction bases with no gene match: 8.

The chain uses TRBV10-3 and TRBJ2-7; D is uncertain. The CDR3 runs to 15 residues. V lost 7 bases, J lost 2 bases, and 18 bases lay in between. CDR1 and CDR2 from the germline V gene are ENHRY and SYGVKD. In nucleotides, the CDR3 is TGTGCCATCAAGTCCCCCAGGAAAAGCCCCTACGAGCAGTACTTC. Translation: CAIKSPRKSPYEQYF.

This clone was detected only once. V gene TRBV7-9 combines with J gene TRBJ2-3; 14 bases are a match to TRBD2. Trimming took 3 bases from V and 10 from J; bases not matched to a gene: 9. CDR1 SEHNR and CDR2 FQNEAQ come from the germline V gene (reference sequence). The CDR3 loop spans 16 amino acids. CDR3 nucleotide sequence: TGTGCCAGCAGCTTCGGACTAGCGGGGGGCCAAAGTCCGCAGTATTTT. Encoded protein: CASSFGLAGGQSPQYF.

The V gene is TRBV4-2, the J gene TRBJ2-3; TRBD2 agrees at 14 bases. The CDR3 loop spans 17 amino acids. Germline lookup yields CDR1 LGHNA and CDR2 YNFKEQ. V lost 4 bases to trimming and J lost 2 bases; unmatched junction nucleotides: 5. CDR3 DNA: TGTGCCAGCAGCCGCCGACTAGCGGGGGGGATCACAGATACGCAGTATTTT. It yields the protein CASSRRLAGGITDTQYF.

The V call is TRBV2, the J call TRBJ1-2, with D unresolved. The V gene lost 6 bases and the J gene lost 4 bases, with 15 bases spanning the gap. This CDR3 spans 14 amino acids. Germline V CDR1 and CDR2: SNHLY, FYNNEI. This CDR3 is CASSQSGVGYGYTF. The CDR3 region has the DNA TGTGCCAGCAGCCAATCGGGTGTCGGCTATGGCTACACCTTC.

This clone was seen a few times. The V gene is TRBV5-6, the J gene TRBJ1-2; weak D call: TRBD1 (6 bases). The CDR3 is 13 amino acids. V gave up 4 bases and J gave up 8 bases, with 15 bases separating them. Germline V gene data show CDR1 as SGHDT and CDR2 as YYEEEE. In DNA, the CDR3 is TGTGCCAGCAGCCCCAATCGACAGGAAGGCTACACCTTC. It is translated as CASSPNRQEGYTF.

A few counts support this clone. V and J are TRBV7-9 and TRBJ1-1; no clear D. V dropped 0 bases and J dropped 0 bases, with 8 bases sitting between them. This CDR3 is built from 15 residues. CDR1 SEHNR and CDR2 FQNEAQ come from the germline V gene (reference sequence). The CDR3 is CASSLALSLNTEAFF. CDR3 bases: TGTGCCAGCAGCTTAGCGCTCAGTCTGAACACTGAAGCTTTCTTT.

The gene calls are TRBV5-1 and TRBJ2-1; TRBD2 matches 13 bases. Germline V gene data show CDR1 as SGHRS and CDR2 as YFSETQ. With 1 base clipped from V and 0 bases from J, the junction kept 10 bases outside the gene matches. The CDR3 totals 20 residues. The CDR3, as DNA: TGCGCCAGCAGCTTGCACCCCGGGACTAGCGGGGCAAGCTCCTACAATGAGCAGTTCTTC. Protein product: CASSLHPGTSGASSYNEQFF.